This is a list of T cell receptor beta chains from one sample in a study of blood T cell repertoires in COVID-19. Assay used: immunoSEQ multiplex PCR; TCRdb lists only in-frame clones, some missing. The sample lists about 280,000 clones, approximately 86% occurring once. Sequencing was performed on peripheral blood. These receptors all stem from a woman aged 25 to 39 who had recovered from COVID-19. Both conserved end residues are part of each CDR3. A D gene is named only where the DNA matches it firmly. Only some rows state a clone size, as once, few, many or a class for expanded clones.

D gene: TRBD1; J gene: TRBJ2-1; V gene: TRBV24-1; clone size: -; CDR3 DNA: TGTGCCACCAGTGATTCCTGGGGACAGGGGGACAATGAGCAGTTCTTC; CDR3 protein: CATSDSWGQGDNEQFF
D gene: TRBD1; J gene: TRBJ1-1; V gene: TRBV5-4; clone size: once; CDR3 DNA: TGTGCCAGCAGCGAGGACAGGGAGATCTTGAACACTGAAGCTTTCTTT; CDR3 protein: CASSEDREILNTEAFF
D gene: -; J gene: TRBJ2-7; V gene: TRBV6-6; clone size: -; CDR3 DNA: TGTGCCAGCAGTTACGAGGGGGCCTACGAGCAGTACTTC; CDR3 protein: CASSYEGAYEQYF
D gene: TRBD1; J gene: TRBJ1-4; V gene: TRBV18; clone size: -; CDR3 DNA: TGTGCCAGCTCCCTAGGACAGGCGACGAATGAAAAACTGTTTTTT; CDR3 protein: CASSLGQATNEKLFF
D gene: TRBD1; J gene: TRBJ2-3; V gene: TRBV24-1; clone size: -; CDR3 DNA: TGTGCCACCAGTGAGTCACAGGGGATTACTTCTAGCACAGATACGCAGTATTTT; CDR3 protein: CATSESQGITSSTDTQYF
D gene: -; J gene: TRBJ2-1; V gene: TRBV27; clone size: -; CDR3 DNA: TGTGCCAGCTCAAGGGGAAAGGCCTACAATGAGCAGTTCTTC; CDR3 protein: CASSRGKAYNEQFF
D gene: -; J gene: TRBJ2-2; V gene: TRBV7-9; clone size: -; CDR3 DNA: TGTGCCAGCAGCTCTCCCGTGATAGCGAACACCGGGGAGCTGTTTTTT; CDR3 protein: CASSSPVIANTGELFF
D gene: -; J gene: TRBJ2-1; V gene: TRBV7-9; clone size: -; CDR3 DNA: TGTGCCAGCAGTCCAAAAGGAATATCGAGGTACAATGAGCAGTTCTTC; CDR3 protein: CASSPKGISRYNEQFF
D gene: TRBD1; J gene: TRBJ2-5; V gene: TRBV12-3/TRBV12-4; clone size: -; CDR3 DNA: TGTGCCAGCAGTGCAGGGGGCCGGGGGACCCAGTACTTC; CDR3 protein: CASSAGGRGTQYF
D gene: -; J gene: TRBJ1-2; V gene: TRBV11-2; clone size: -; CDR3 DNA: TGTGCCAGCAGCCAGGACAGCAACTATGGCTACACCTTC; CDR3 protein: CASSQDSNYGYTF
D gene: TRBD1; J gene: TRBJ2-2; V gene: TRBV11-2; clone size: -; CDR3 DNA: TGTGCCAGCAGCTTAGTACAGGGGCGCACCGGGGAGCTGTTTTTT; CDR3 protein: CASSLVQGRTGELFF
D gene: TRBD2; J gene: TRBJ2-5; V gene: TRBV7-9; clone size: -; CDR3 DNA: TGTGCCAGCAGCTACGCGGGAGACGTCCGGGAGACCCAGTACTTC; CDR3 protein: CASSYAGDVRETQYF
D gene: TRBD1; J gene: TRBJ2-1; V gene: TRBV28; clone size: -; CDR3 DNA: TGTGCCAGCAGTGCCACTCCCCGGACAGGGGACAACAATGAGCAGTTCTTC; CDR3 protein: CASSATPRTGDNNEQFF
D gene: TRBD2; J gene: TRBJ2-3; V gene: TRBV19; clone size: -; CDR3 DNA: TGTGCCAGTAGTATCTCTAGCGGGTACACAGATACGCAGTATTTT; CDR3 protein: CASSISSGYTDTQYF
D gene: TRBD1; J gene: TRBJ1-2; V gene: TRBV19; clone size: -; CDR3 DNA: TGTGCCAGTAGAGACATTTTAGCCCCACAGGGGCGCTATGGCTACACCTTC; CDR3 protein: CASRDILAPQGRYGYTF
D gene: -; J gene: TRBJ2-1; V gene: TRBV7-2; clone size: -; CDR3 DNA: TGTGCCAGCAGCCCGAGTCGAACAGGAGCCGATGAGCAGTTCTTC; CDR3 protein: CASSPSRTGADEQFF
D gene: -; J gene: TRBJ1-6; V gene: TRBV5-4; clone size: once; CDR3 DNA: TGTGCCAGCAGCCAGCAACCGAAAAAGCGGGGCGCACCCCTCCACTTT; CDR3 protein: CASSQQPKKRGAPLHF
D gene: TRBD2; J gene: TRBJ2-5; V gene: TRBV6-2/TRBV6-3; clone size: -; CDR3 DNA: TGTGCCAGCAGTTACCCCCCTAGCGGGATAGGGACCCAGTACTTC; CDR3 protein: CASSYPPSGIGTQYF
D gene: -; J gene: TRBJ1-5; V gene: TRBV19; clone size: -; CDR3 DNA: TGTGCCAGTAGTGCAACCCTTACAGGGAGACTCGGTCAGCCCCAGCATTTT; CDR3 protein: CASSATLTGRLGQPQHF
D gene: TRBD2; J gene: TRBJ2-3; V gene: TRBV10-3; clone size: -; CDR3 DNA: TGTGCCATCAGTGGTTGGCGGGAGACCACAGATACGCAGTATTTT; CDR3 protein: CAISGWRETTDTQYF
D gene: TRBD1; J gene: TRBJ1-1; V gene: TRBV10-1; clone size: -; CDR3 DNA: TGCGCCAGCAATGACAGGGCTAACACTGAAGCTTTCTTT; CDR3 protein: CASNDRANTEAFF
D gene: -; J gene: TRBJ2-3; V gene: TRBV5-4; clone size: -; CDR3 DNA: TGTGCCAGCAGCTTGGTCCCCCCCTCCACAGATACGCAGTATTTT; CDR3 protein: CASSLVPPSTDTQYF
D gene: -; J gene: TRBJ2-7; V gene: TRBV7-2; clone size: -; CDR3 DNA: TGTGCCAGCAGCTTAAGTTTTGGTAGTCCGACCTACGAGCAGTACTTC; CDR3 protein: CASSLSFGSPTYEQYF
D gene: TRBD1; J gene: TRBJ2-1; V gene: TRBV27; clone size: -; CDR3 DNA: TGTGCCAGCAGTTTACCCCGGGACAGGTACCATGAGCAGTTCTTC; CDR3 protein: CASSLPRDRYHEQFF
D gene: -; J gene: TRBJ1-6; V gene: TRBV28; clone size: -; CDR3 DNA: TGTGCCAGCAGTTTAGGGACTCTGACCCTCCACTTT; CDR3 protein: CASSLGTLTLHF
D gene: -; J gene: TRBJ1-1; V gene: TRBV7-2; clone size: once; CDR3 DNA: TGTGCCAGCAGCTTTCTTGGTATTGCAGATACCATGAACACTGAAGCTTTCTTT; CDR3 protein: CASSFLGIADTMNTEAFF
D gene: TRBD1; J gene: TRBJ1-5; V gene: TRBV28; clone size: few; CDR3 DNA: TGTGCCAGCAGTCGGGACAGGGGTGATCAGCCCCAGCATTTT; CDR3 protein: CASSRDRGDQPQHF
D gene: TRBD2; J gene: TRBJ2-7; V gene: TRBV27; clone size: once; CDR3 DNA: TGTGCCGCGGGGACTAGCGGCTCCTACGAGCAGTACTTC; CDR3 protein: CAAGTSGSYEQYF
D gene: -; J gene: TRBJ2-3; V gene: TRBV7-8; clone size: -; CDR3 DNA: TGTGCCAGCAGCTCCCCCGGCACAGATACGCAGTATTTT; CDR3 protein: CASSSPGTDTQYF
D gene: TRBD1; J gene: TRBJ2-2; V gene: TRBV19; clone size: -; CDR3 DNA: TGTGCCAGTAGGGGGGACAGGGCTGACACCGGGGAGCTGTTTTTT; CDR3 protein: CASRGDRADTGELFF
D gene: -; J gene: TRBJ1-1; V gene: TRBV3-1/TRBV3-2; clone size: -; CDR3 DNA: TGTGCCAGCAGCCCCACGAGAAGCACTGAAGCTTTCTTT; CDR3 protein: CASSPTRSTEAFF